Described below is a single T cell receptor beta chain sequence and its context. The target of this receptor is not known. Within one base of it there is no much larger clone, and no base qualities were kept. The donors belonged to the validation cohort of around 130 subjects, which was separate from the approximately 700-subject first cohort. CDR1 and CDR2 were assigned from the germline V gene as SQVTM and ANQGSEA. V is reduced by 4 bases and J by 2 bases, leaving a spacing of 9 bases between them. The CDR3 runs 13 amino acids, cysteine and phenylalanine included. The DNA shown is the 39-base CDR3, in frame from base 1. This specimen comes from a study of cytomegalovirus exposure and HLA in healthy donors listed by TCRdb under 2017. About the investigation overall: According to a later analysis, the roughly 130 validation repertoires were produced on the same platform as the roughly 720 repertoires of the first cohort. The study combined high-throughput TCR immunosequencing, statistical association of individual TCRs with disease status, and machine learning to predict cytomegalovirus infection status. The study aimed to test whether cataloging public T cell receptors could reveal signatures of past pathogen exposure. Besides the first cohort of roughly 660 subjects, a separate validation cohort made up of over 95 different subjects was used.

Receptor amplification or capture employed the immunoSEQ multiplex PCR assay. As for the authors' bioinformatics: A statistical classification framework was built to diagnose cytomegalovirus status from the catalog of TCR beta chain sequences. The source is immuneACCESS, and TCRdb retained only in-frame sequences with V and J called. Part of the clones is not carried over; for the studies checked, unresolved V genes explain less than half of this, and the remainder is unexplained. V, J and clone size reflect that table, while D and trimming were determined from the DNA. The sample contains about 180,000 clones, about 83% of them found a single time. Of the sample, roughly 1.5% falls within the top ten clones. Results and caveats for the whole study, not just this receptor: The authors suggested that the approach could potentially be extended to other disease states and immunological phenotypes. The classifier was reported to diagnose cytomegalovirus status with high specificity and sensitivity in both the original cohort and the validation cohort. A total of fewer than 200 TCR beta chains were listed by the study as associated with cytomegalovirus. Most TCR sequences were observed very rarely across donors, whereas some public TCRs were present in many individuals. Subsequent analysis determined that TCRs grouped into clusters in the first cohort also showed a tendency toward co-occurrence across the 120 or so validation repertoires, and about 93% of cluster scores exceeded 0. In vitro tests confirmed that a few of the cytomegalovirus-associated TCR beta chains recognize cytomegalovirus antigens. A later analysis lacked HLA typing for the validation cohort, so it scored co-occurrence in that cohort across all 110 or so repertoires.

The chain is encoded by TRBV29-1 joined to TRBJ2-1; TRBD2 might be the D gene, on 5 matching bases. The clonotype originates from a woman younger than 45 in good health and CMV-seronegative. Sequencing input: PBMCs. The CDR3 protein sequence reads: CSVVSGTYNEQFF. Read as DNA, the sequence is TGCAGCGTTGTGTCCGGGACCTACAATGAGCAGTTCTTC.